This TCR beta chain was retrieved from a study of T-cell memory formation after mild COVID-19. As for this clonotype: Antigen: not known.

One entry per CDR3 protein, called by TCRdb with MiXCR from the 5' RACE reads. The sample shows hundreds of thousands of distinct CDR3 sequences, around 28% of them seen only once. Regarding the study as a whole: Clones contracting across day 15 to 85 had a balanced CD4/CD8 profile; later expanding clones leaned CD4+. Pre-infection memory showed some responding clones, and this suggested that cross-reactive memory joined.

This TCR was sampled from an adult woman who had mild COVID-19 (a few samples of this study predate the infection). Cell type and time point are not known. Sequenced: PBMCs or a T cell subset sorted from them (not recorded which).

CDR3 sequence reads: CASTRDRGSYGYTF. The DNA of the CDR3 is TGTGCCAGTACGAGAGACAGGGGTTCGTATGGCTACACCTTC. V is TRBV7-9 and J is TRBJ1-2, with TRBD1 matching 8 bases. V was clipped by 9 bases and J by 5 bases; unmatched bases: 11. CDR1 and CDR2 (germline): SEHNR, FQNEAQ (reference sequence). The CDR3 loop spans 14 amino acids.